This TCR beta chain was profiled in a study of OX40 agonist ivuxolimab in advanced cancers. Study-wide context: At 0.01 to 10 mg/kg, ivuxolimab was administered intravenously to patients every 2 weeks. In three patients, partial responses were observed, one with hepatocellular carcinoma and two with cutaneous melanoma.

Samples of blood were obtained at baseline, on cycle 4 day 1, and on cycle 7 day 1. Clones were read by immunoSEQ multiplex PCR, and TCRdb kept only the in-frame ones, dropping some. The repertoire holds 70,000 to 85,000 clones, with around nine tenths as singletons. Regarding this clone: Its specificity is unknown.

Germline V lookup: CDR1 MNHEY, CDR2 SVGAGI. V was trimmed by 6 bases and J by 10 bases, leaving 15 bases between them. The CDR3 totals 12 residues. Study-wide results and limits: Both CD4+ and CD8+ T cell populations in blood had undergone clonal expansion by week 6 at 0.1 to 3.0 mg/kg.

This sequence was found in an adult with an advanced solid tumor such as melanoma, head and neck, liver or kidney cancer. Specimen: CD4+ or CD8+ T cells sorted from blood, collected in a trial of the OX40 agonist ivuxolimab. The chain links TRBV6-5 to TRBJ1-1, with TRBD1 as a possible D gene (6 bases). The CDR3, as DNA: TGTGCCAGCAGCCCCACTGGACAGAGAGCTTTCTTT. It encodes CASSPTGQRAFF.